This T cell receptor beta chain is drawn from a study of Graves' ophthalmopathy and Graves' hyperthyroidism. Overall study: Peripheral blood sampling preceded any treatment and occurred at initial diagnosis.

Hyperthyroidism showing no ophthalmopathy within 18 months of follow-up was stable. The study amplified TCR beta CDR3 regions using RNA transcripts. The first-round RT-PCR employed HTBI primers together with the Qiagen OneStep RT-PCR kit. A multiplex PCR was then performed as the second round. TCRdb called the multiplex PCR reads again in MiXCR, with one record for every CDR3 protein. The top ten hold about 26% of the sample, which has around 36,000 distinct CDR3 sequences, roughly 50% seen once. The ends were cut back, 3 bases at V and 14 bases at J, with 18 bases in the middle. CDR1 is SGHDT and CDR2 is YYEEEE in the germline V gene. This CDR3 is built from 13 residues.

The TCR originated in an adult woman with stable Graves' hyperthyroidism. The V and J genes are TRBV5-6 and TRBJ1-5; D gene ambiguous. Sequenced sample: peripheral blood. This chain's CDR3 is CASSSGLAVYEHF. The CDR3, as DNA: TGTGCCAGCAGCTCCGGACTAGCGGTTTACGAGCATTTT. Combining the CDR3 with reference TRBV5-6 and TRBJ1-5 gives the whole variable domain DAGVTQSPTHLIKTRGQQVTLRCSPKSGHDTVSWYQQALGQGPQFIFQYYEEEERQRGNFPDRFSGHQFPNYSSELNVNALLLGDSALYLCASSSGLAVYEHFGDGTRLSIL.